This T cell receptor (beta chain) was identified in a study of shared clonotypes between healthy human individuals. Sequencing used immunoSEQ multiplex PCR; TCRdb keeps in-frame clones, though not all of them. The profile shows under 2,000,000 clones, roughly 95% of them singletons. Positively selected for CCR7, the CD45RO-negative cells used as naive CD8 cells excluded terminally differentiated effector memory CD45RA+ cells. CDR3 length: 16 residues. Per the germline V gene, CDR1 is SGHRS and CDR2 is YFSETQ. Germline trimming cut 1 base from V and 4 bases from J; bases unmatched to any gene: 4. General observations from the study: Clonotypes not shared had lower generation probabilities than those common to all four donors.

To note about this clone: The antigen remains unidentified.

This chain joins TRBV5-1 and TRBJ2-1, with TRBD2 matching 11 bases. The source material was naive CD8+ T cells sorted from blood. The sequence was collected from a man aged 18-30 years in good health. The CDR3 nucleotides read TGCGCCAGCAGCTTGTCGAGACTAGCGGGATACAATGAGCAGTTCTTC. Translating it yields CASSLSRLAGYNEQFF.